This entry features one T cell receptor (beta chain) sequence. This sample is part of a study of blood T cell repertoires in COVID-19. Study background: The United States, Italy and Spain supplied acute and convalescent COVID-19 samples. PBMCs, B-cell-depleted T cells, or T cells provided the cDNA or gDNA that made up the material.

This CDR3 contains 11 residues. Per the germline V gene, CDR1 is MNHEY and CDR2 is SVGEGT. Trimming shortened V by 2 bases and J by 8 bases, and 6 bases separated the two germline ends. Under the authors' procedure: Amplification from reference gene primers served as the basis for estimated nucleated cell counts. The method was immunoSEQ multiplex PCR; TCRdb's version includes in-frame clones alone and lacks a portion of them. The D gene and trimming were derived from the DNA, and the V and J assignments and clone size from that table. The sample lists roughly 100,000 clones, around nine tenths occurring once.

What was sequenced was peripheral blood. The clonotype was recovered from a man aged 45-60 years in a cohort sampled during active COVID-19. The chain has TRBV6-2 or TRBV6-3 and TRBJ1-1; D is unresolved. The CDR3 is CASSYGGEAFF. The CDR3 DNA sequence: TGTGCCAGCAGTTACGGAGGAGAAGCTTTCTTT.